This TCR beta chain was sequenced for a study of Ad26.COV2.S vaccination and SARS-CoV-2 variants. As for the study in general: It was the COV1001 Ad26.COV2.S trial arm that included the donor. Into the muscle, Ad26.COV2.S was dosed once or twice, 56 days apart. Notes on the study in general: Non-spike TCR breadth did not differ much between vaccine and placebo recipients.

TCRdb keeps only in-frame clones here, not all; method: immunoSEQ multiplex PCR. The repertoire consists of some 350,000 clones, with approximately 84% occurring once and the leading ten covering around 3.3%. Treatment noted: over 15 received Ad26.COV2.S at low or high dose, single or two shots; several received placebo; per-sample allocation not given. Sampling occurred on day 63 after the first vaccine or placebo injection. A Boston donor was an adult aged 18-55 years. A single count supports this clone. The antigen remains undetermined. CDR3 length: 14 residues. Trimming cost V 1 base and J 3 bases, with 7 bases left between them. The germline V gene has CDR1 SGDLS and CDR2 YYNGEE.

This TCR was sampled from a person aged 18 to 65 who received the Ad26.COV2.S COVID-19 vaccine or a placebo. The sequencing used peripheral blood, collected in a trial of Ad26.COV2.S vaccine versus placebo. V and J are TRBV9 and TRBJ2-2; D unresolved. The CDR3 bases are TGTGCCAGCAGCGTATTCTCACACACCGGGGAGCTGTTTTTT. This translates into CASSVFSHTGELFF.